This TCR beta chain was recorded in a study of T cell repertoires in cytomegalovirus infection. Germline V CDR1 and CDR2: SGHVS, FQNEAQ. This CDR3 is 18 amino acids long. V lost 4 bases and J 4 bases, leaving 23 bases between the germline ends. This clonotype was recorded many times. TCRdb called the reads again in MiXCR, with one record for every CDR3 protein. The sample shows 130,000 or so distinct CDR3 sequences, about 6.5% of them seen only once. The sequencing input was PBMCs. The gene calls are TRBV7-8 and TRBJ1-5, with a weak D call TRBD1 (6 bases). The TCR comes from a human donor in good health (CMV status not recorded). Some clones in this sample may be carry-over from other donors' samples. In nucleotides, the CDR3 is TGTGCCAGCAGCTCACTCGGTGGAACAGGGCTACGAAATCAGCCCCAGCATTTT. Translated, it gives CASSSLGGTGLRNQPQHF.